This TCR beta chain came from a study of response to subunit inactivated influenza vaccine. Overall study findings and caveats: Every seasonal influenza vaccination brings in few new T cells, the authors suggested.

Concerning this clonotype itself: Its antigen is not known.

TCRdb processed the RT-PCR reads anew with MiXCR; each CDR3 protein has one entry. The table has 500,000 to 600,000 distinct CDR3 sequences, about 15% seen once; the top ten hold 11%. The origin of this receptor is a man in his forties or fifties who received an inactivated influenza vaccine. The sample consisted of PBMCs from blood, taken 11 to 12 days after vaccination.

This chain's CDR3 is CATSDPLAGVEDTQYF. CDR3 coding DNA: TGTGCCACCAGTGACCCACTAGCGGGGGTTGAAGATACGCAGTATTTT. V is TRBV24-1 and J is TRBJ2-3; 11 bases align to TRBD2. The germline CDR1 and CDR2 sequences are KGHDR and SFDVKD. V lost 4 bases, J lost 5 bases, and 7 bases stayed unmatched. The CDR3 spans 16 residues.